Included here is one T cell receptor beta chain sequence, with context. The PCR used 60 Vbeta and 13 Jbeta primers. Data came from immunoSEQ multiplex PCR; TCRdb stores just in-frame clones and leaves some out. The data contain some 150,000 clones, roughly 80% of them singletons. The data stem from a study of cytomegalovirus exposure and HLA in healthy donors. Germline CDR1 LGHNA, CDR2 YSLEER. J was trimmed by 6 bases and V by 4 bases; bases with no gene match: 3. CDR3 length: 14 amino acids. Sequenced input: PBMCs. The receptor's source is a man aged 25-40 years in good health and CMV-seropositive. The rearrangement uses TRBV4-3 and TRBJ1-3; 10 positions agree with TRBD1. The CDR3 coding sequence is TGCGCCAGCAGCCCCGGGACAGGGGAAAACACCATATATTTT. This codes for CASSPGTGENTIYF.